The present entry profiles one T cell receptor (beta chain) with its context. This sample was included in a study of cytomegalovirus exposure and HLA in healthy donors. The table came from immunoSEQ multiplex PCR; TCRdb's copy has only in-frame clones and leaves some out. The table records about 360,000 clones, 70% to 90% of them present only once. Trimming took off 4 bases at V and 0 bases at J, with 7 bases between the two ends. Germline-derived CDR1 and CDR2 are SQVTM and ANQGSEA. The CDR3 covers 12 residues. The chain recombines TRBV29-1 with TRBJ2-7; TRBD1 is a possible D gene (6 bases). This TCR was recovered from a woman aged 18 to 35 in good health and CMV-seronegative. Input material: PBMCs. In DNA, the CDR3 is TGCAGCGTTGTGGACAGCTCCTACGAGCAGTACTTC. This codes for CSVVDSSYEQYF.